Listed here is a single T cell receptor beta chain. Germline assignment: CDR1 LGHDT and CDR2 YNNKEL (reference sequence). Trimming took 4 bases from V and 4 from J; bases not matched to a gene: 7. The CDR3 spans 15 residues. This specimen belongs to a study of blood T cell repertoires in COVID-19. Study context: COVID-19 samples collected from the United States, Italy and Spain covered acute and convalescent phases. Nucleic acid was either cDNA or gDNA, and it came from T cells, B-cell-depleted T cells, or PBMCs.

Original handling: Estimation of nucleated cell counts was performed using reference gene primer amplification. Profiling relied on immunoSEQ multiplex PCR, and the TCRdb table lists in-frame clones only, not all of them. That table supplies the V and J calls and clone size; D and trimming were determined from the DNA. The sample contains around 300,000 clones, 80% to 90% of which appear only once. This sequence was found in a woman aged 70-85 years with acute or convalescent COVID-19. The gene calls are TRBV3-1 (or the pseudogene TRBV3-2) and TRBJ2-7; 10 bases agree with TRBD1. Sequencing was done on a sample of peripheral blood. For the CDR3, the DNA is TGTGCCAGCAGCCTCGGGACAGGGGATCGGTACGAGCAGTACTTC. This codes for CASSLGTGDRYEQYF.